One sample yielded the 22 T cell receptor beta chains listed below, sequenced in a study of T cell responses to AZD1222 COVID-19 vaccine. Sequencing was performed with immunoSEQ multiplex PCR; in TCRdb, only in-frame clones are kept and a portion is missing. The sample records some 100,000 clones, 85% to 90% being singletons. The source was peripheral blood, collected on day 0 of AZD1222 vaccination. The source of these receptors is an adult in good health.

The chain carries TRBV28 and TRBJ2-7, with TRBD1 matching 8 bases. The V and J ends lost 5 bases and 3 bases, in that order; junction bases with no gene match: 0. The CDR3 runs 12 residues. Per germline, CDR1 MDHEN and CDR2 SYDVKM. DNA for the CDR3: TGTGCCAGCAGTGACAGGGGCTACGAGCAGTACTTC. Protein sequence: CASSDRGYEQYF.

The CDR3, as DNA: TGTGCTAGTGCTTATGATATTGGGACAGGTCTTTCACCCCTCCACTTT. Protein: CASAYDIGTGLSPLHF. The V and J genes are TRBV12-5 and TRBJ1-6; the match to TRBD1 covers 8 bases. Germline V gives CDR1 LGHNT, CDR2 FRNRAP. The length of the CDR3 is 16 residues. Losses at the gene ends were 7 bases for V and 9 bases for J; bases not matched to a gene: 14.

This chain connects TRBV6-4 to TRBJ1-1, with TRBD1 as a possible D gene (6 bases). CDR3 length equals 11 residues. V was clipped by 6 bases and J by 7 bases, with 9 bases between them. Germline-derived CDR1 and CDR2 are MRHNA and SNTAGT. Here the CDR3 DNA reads TGTGCCAGCAGCCCGGACAGTGAAGCTTTCTTT. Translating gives CASSPDSEAFF.

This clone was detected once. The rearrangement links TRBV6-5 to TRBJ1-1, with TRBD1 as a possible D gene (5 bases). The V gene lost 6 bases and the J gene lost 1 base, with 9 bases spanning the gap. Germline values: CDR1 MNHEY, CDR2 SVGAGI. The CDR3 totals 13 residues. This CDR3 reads CASRRQRNTEAFF. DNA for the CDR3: TGTGCCAGCAGACGACAGCGGAACACTGAAGCTTTCTTT.

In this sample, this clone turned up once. In DNA, the CDR3 is TGTGCCAGCAGCAGCAGGGGGCCTGGGGTGTATTCACCCCTCCACTTT. Amino acids: CASSSRGPGVYSPLHF. The V and J genes are TRBV7-9 and TRBJ1-6, with 8 positions matching TRBD1. Looked up from germline, CDR1 is SEHNR and CDR2 is FQNEAQ (reference sequence). This CDR3 is 16 amino acids long. V was clipped by 5 bases and J by 8 bases; unmatched bases: 11.

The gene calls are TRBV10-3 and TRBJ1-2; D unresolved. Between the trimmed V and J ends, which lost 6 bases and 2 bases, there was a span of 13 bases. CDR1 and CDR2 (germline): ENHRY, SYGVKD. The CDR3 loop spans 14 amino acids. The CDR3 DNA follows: TGTGCCATCAGGAAGGACCGGACGAACTATGGCTACACCTTC. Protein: CAIRKDRTNYGYTF.

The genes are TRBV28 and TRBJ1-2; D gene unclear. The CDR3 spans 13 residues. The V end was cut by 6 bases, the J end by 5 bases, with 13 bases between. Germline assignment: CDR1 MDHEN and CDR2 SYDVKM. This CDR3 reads CASSPHSPYGYTF. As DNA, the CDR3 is TGTGCCAGCAGCCCTCATTCACCTTATGGCTACACCTTC.

The CDR3 reads CASSFHESSGGAAQYF. As DNA, the CDR3 is TGTGCCAGCAGCTTCCACGAGAGTAGCGGGGGGGCCGCCCAGTACTTC. This chain joins TRBV5-4 and TRBJ2-5, with 11 bases that match TRBD2. Trimming at V came to 2 bases and at J to 9 bases, leaving 12 bases not matched to a gene. The CDR3 is 16 amino acids. Germline CDR1 and CDR2: SGHNT and YYREEE (reference sequence).

For the CDR3, the DNA is TGTGCCAGCAGCGCCCCCTACACCTTC. Its protein is CASSAPYTF. The chain carries TRBV3-1 (or the pseudogene TRBV3-2) and TRBJ1-2, with D uncertain. Germline CDR1 reads LGHDT; CDR2 reads YNNKEL (reference sequence). V shed 5 bases and J shed 10 bases, with 5 bases lying between them. CDR3 length: 9 residues.

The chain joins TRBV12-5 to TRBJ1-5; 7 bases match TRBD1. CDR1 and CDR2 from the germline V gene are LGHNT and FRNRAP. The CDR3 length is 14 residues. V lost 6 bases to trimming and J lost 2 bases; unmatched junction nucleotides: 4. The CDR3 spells CASGRDRGNQPQHF. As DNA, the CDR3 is TGTGCTAGTGGAAGAGACAGGGGCAATCAGCCCCAGCATTTT.

The CDR3 spells CSVAEYEQYF. The CDR3 nucleotides read TGCAGCGTTGCGGAGTACGAGCAGTACTTC. The chain uses TRBV29-1 and TRBJ2-7; D gene ambiguous. The germline V gene has CDR1 SQVTM and CDR2 ANQGSEA. V lost 4 bases and J lost 4, with 5 bases in between. This CDR3 has 10 amino acids.

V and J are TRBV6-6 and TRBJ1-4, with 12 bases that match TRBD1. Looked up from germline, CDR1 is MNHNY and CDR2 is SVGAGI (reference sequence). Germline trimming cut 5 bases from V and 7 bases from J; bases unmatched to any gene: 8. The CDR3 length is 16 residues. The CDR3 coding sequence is TGTGCCAGCAGTAGGGGACAGGGGGCGGATAGTGAAAAACTGTTTTTT. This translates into CASSRGQGADSEKLFF.

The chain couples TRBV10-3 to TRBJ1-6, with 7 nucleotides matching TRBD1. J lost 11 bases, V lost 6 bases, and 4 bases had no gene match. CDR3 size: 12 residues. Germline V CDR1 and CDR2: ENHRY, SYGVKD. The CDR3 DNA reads TGTGCCATCAGGACACAGGGGACACCCCTCCACTTT. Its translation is CAIRTQGTPLHF.

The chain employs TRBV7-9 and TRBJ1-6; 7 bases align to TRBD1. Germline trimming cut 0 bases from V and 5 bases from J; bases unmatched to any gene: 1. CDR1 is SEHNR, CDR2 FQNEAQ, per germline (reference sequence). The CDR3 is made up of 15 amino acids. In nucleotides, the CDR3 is TGTGCCAGCAGCTTAGCAGGGACAGATAATTCACCCCTCCACTTT. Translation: CASSLAGTDNSPLHF.

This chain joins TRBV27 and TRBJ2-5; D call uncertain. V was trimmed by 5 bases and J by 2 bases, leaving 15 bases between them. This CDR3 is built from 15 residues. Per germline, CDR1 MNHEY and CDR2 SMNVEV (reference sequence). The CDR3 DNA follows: TGTGCCAGCAGTCCCGGTCCGAGTTGGCAAGAGACCCAGTACTTC. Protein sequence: CASSPGPSWQETQYF.

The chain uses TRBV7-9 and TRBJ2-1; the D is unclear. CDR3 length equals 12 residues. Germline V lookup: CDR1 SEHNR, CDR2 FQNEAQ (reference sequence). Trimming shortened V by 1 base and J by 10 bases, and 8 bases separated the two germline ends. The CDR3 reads CASSLGGHEQFF. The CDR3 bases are TGTGCCAGCAGCTTAGGCGGCCACGAGCAGTTCTTC. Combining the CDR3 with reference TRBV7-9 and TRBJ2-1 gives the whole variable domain DTGVSQNPRHKITKRGQNVTFRCDPISEHNRLYWYRQTLGQGPEFLTYFQNEAQLEKSRLLSDRFSAERPKGSFSTLEIQRTEQGDSAMYLCASSLGGHEQFFGPGTRLTVL.

For the CDR3, the DNA is TGTGCCAGCAGCCGGAGCTATGGCTACACCTTC. It specifies CASSRSYGYTF. The V gene is TRBV28, the J gene TRBJ1-2; no clear D. V was clipped by 6 bases and J by 4 bases, with 6 bases between them. The germline gives CDR1 MDHEN, CDR2 SYDVKM. This CDR3 contains 11 residues.

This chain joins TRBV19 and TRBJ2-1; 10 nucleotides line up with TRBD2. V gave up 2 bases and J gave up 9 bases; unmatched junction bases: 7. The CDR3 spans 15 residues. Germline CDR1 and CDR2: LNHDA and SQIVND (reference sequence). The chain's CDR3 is CASSIQAGGPSEQFF. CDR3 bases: TGTGCCAGTAGTATACAAGCGGGAGGGCCGAGTGAGCAGTTCTTC.

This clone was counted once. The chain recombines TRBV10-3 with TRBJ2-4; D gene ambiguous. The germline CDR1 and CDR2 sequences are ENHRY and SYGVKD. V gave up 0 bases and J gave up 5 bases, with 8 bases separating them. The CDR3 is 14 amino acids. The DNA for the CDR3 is TGTGCCATCAGTGAGTCACCGGGCGAAAACATTCAGTACTTC. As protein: CAISESPGENIQYF.

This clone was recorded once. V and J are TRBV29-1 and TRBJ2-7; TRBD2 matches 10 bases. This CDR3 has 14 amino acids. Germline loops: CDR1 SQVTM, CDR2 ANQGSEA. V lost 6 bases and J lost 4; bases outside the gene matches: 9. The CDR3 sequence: CSVVLAGVAYEQYF. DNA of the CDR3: TGCAGCGTCGTTCTAGCGGGAGTCGCGTACGAGCAGTACTTC.

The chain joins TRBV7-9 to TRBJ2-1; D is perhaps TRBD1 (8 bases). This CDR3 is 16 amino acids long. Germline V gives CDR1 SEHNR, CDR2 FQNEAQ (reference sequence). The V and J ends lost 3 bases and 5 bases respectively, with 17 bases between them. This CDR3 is CASSFQGAGVDNEQFF. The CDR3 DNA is TGTGCCAGCAGCTTCCAGGGGGCGGGAGTCGACAATGAGCAGTTCTTC.

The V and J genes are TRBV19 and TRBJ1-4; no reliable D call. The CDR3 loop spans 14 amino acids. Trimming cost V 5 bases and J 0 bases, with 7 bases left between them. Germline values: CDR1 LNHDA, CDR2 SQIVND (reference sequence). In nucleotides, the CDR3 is TGTGCCAGTAGTCCCCGGGCAACTAATGAAAAACTGTTTTTT. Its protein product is CASSPRATNEKLFF.